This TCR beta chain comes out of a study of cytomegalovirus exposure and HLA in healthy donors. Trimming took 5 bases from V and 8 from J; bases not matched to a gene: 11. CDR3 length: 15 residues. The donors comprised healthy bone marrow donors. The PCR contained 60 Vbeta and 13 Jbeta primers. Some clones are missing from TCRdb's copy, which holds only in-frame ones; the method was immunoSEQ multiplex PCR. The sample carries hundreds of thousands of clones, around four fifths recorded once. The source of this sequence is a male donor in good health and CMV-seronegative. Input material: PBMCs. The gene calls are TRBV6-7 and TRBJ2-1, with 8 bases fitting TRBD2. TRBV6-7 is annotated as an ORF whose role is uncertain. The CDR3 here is CASSPPLAGGHEQFF. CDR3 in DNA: TGTGCCAGCAGTCCACCCCTGGCGGGAGGCCATGAGCAGTTCTTC.